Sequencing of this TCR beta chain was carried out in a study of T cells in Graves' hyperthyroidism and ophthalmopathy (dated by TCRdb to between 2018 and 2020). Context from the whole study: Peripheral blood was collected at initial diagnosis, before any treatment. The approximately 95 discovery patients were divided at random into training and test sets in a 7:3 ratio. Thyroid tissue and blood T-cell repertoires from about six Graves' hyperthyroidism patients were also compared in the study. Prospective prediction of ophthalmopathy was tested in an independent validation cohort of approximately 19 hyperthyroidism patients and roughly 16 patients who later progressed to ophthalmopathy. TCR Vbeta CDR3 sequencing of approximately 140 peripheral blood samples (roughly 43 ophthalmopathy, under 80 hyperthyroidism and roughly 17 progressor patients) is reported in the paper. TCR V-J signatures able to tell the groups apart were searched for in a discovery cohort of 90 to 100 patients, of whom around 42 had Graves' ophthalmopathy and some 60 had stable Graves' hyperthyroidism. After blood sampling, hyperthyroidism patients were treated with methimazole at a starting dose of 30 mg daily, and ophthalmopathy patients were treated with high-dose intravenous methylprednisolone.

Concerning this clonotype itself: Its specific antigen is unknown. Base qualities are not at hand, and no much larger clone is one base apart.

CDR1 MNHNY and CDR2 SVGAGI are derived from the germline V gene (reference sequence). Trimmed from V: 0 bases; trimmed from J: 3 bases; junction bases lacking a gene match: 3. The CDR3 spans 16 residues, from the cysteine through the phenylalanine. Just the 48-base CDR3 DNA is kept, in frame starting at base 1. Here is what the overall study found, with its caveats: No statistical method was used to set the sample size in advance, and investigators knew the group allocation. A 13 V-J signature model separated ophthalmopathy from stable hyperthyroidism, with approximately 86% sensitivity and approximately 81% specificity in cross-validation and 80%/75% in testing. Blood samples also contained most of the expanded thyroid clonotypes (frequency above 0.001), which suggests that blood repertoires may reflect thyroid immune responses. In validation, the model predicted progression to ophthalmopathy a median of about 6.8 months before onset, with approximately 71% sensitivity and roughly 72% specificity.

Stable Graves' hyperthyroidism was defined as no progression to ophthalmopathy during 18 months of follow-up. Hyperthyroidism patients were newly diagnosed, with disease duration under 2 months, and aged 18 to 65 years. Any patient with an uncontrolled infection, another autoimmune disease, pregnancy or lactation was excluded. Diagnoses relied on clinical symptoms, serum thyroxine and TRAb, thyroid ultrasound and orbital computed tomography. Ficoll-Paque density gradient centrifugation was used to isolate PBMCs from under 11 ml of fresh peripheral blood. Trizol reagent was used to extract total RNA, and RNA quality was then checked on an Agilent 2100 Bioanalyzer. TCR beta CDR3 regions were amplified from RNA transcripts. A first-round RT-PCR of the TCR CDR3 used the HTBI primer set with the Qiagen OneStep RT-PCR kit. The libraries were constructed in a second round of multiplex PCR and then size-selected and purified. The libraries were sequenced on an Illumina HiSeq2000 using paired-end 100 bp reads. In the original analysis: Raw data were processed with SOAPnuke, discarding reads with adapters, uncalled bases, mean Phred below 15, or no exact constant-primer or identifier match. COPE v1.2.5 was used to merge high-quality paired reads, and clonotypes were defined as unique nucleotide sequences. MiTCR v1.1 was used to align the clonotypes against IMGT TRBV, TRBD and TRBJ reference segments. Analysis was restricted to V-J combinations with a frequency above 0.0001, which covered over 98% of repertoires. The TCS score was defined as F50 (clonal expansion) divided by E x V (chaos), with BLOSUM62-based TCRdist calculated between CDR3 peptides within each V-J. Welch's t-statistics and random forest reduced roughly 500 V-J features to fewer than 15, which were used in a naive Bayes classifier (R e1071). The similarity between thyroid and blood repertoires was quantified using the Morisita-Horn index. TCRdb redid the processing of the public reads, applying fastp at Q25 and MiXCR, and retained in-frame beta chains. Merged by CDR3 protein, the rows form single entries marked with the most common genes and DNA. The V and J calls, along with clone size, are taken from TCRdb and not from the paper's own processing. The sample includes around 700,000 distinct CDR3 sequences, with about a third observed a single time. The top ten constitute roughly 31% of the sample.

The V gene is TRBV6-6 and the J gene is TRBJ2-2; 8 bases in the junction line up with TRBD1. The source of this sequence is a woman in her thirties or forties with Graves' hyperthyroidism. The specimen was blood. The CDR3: CASSYSPQGDTGELFF. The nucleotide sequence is TGTGCCAGCAGTTACTCGCCACAGGGGGACACCGGGGAGCTGTTTTTT.